This note documents a single T cell receptor beta chain sequence. Its antigen remains unknown. The data originate from a study of cytomegalovirus exposure and HLA in healthy donors. Findings of the study overall: In a later analysis, TCR beta V- and J-gene trimming showed a link to a missense DCLRE1C variant.

The PCR was carried out with 60 Vbeta primers and 13 Jbeta primers. The repertoire was sequenced with immunoSEQ multiplex PCR; TCRdb's copy has only in-frame clones and lacks some. The sample records more than 130,000 clones, around three quarters being singletons. This CDR3 has 13 amino acids. With V trimmed by 8 bases and J by 6 bases, 6 bases remained unmatched. Germline CDR1 MDHEN, CDR2 SYDVKM. The clonotype originates from a man in his forties or fifties in good health and CMV-seropositive. The chain couples TRBV28 to TRBJ1-1; 10 bases align to TRBD1. Source material: PBMCs. This CDR3 is CASETGGFPEAFF. The DNA for the CDR3 is TGTGCCAGCGAGACAGGGGGCTTCCCTGAAGCTTTCTTT.